Listed below are T cell receptor beta chains from one sample, sequenced in a study of blood T cells in healthy people across ages. One entry per CDR3 protein, called by TCRdb with MiXCR from the 5' RACE reads. The sample yields 800,000 to 1,000,000 distinct CDR3 sequences, under 50% seen once. Material: blood. The receptors were sampled from a young man in good health. CDR3s include the opening cysteine and the closing phenylalanine or tryptophan.

TRBV6-2/TRBV6-3,TRBJ2-4,CASSPDRGNRGKNIQYF
TRBV24-1,TRBJ2-3,CATSAGGRQGTTDTQYF
TRBV4-2,TRBJ1-5,CASSLRGLDSNQPQHF
TRBV6-2/TRBV6-3,TRBJ2-3,CASSYGHRDTDTQYF
TRBV7-2,TRBJ1-1,CASSMLTGNTEAFF
TRBV20-1,-,CSARDPLAGFSYEQYF
TRBV7-2,TRBJ2-5,CASSSAPPETQYF
TRBV28,-,CASSLSARANEQYF
TRBV5-1,TRBJ2-3,CASSLVSGAPGDTQYF
TRBV3-1,TRBJ2-6,CASSRGDLGGANVLTF
TRBV28,TRBJ2-1,CASSAPGQGFEQFF
TRBV20-1,TRBJ2-7,CSARMPGGVAVYEQYF
TRBV7-2,TRBJ1-5,CASSLGLNNQPQHF
TRBV11-2,TRBJ2-7,CASSSKTGTVPSYEQYF
TRBV27,TRBJ2-7,CASSPGQGSDEQYF
TRBV5-5,TRBJ2-5,CASSPDWSGGLQETQYF
TRBV20-1,TRBJ2-4,CSARDPFDGVVNIQYF
TRBV20-1,TRBJ2-7,CSAHPGQAPTYEQYF
TRBV28,TRBJ1-5,CASTPGGVSNQPQHF
TRBV7-9,TRBJ2-1,CASSPTWSLYNEQFF
TRBV10-3,-,CAISKSGRTYEQYF
TRBV7-2,TRBJ2-3,CASRAGLAFRDTQYF
TRBV20-1,TRBJ1-5,CSAGQSNQPQHF
TRBV7-2,TRBJ2-7,CASSLYPAGGPYEQYF
TRBV7-9,TRBJ1-1,CASSSPGTGGPTEAFF
TRBV7-9,TRBJ2-7,CASSSRQARTSGTHYEQYF
TRBV7-2,TRBJ1-6,CASSPGRAGSPLHF
TRBV6-5,TRBJ1-5,CASSTAGQPQHF
TRBV7-8,TRBJ1-1,CASSYLQTNTEAFF
TRBV3-1,TRBJ2-7,CASSHQAILSYEQYF
TRBV7-2,TRBJ1-1,CASSGQGTWNTEAFF
TRBV12-3/TRBV12-4,TRBJ2-3,CASSFGRVRTDTQYF
TRBV11-2,TRBJ2-1,CASSLDFQAYNEQFF
TRBV14,TRBJ2-7,CASSEIQGEAYEQYF
TRBV13,TRBJ1-5,CASSLSGTGFSNQPQHF
TRBV7-9,TRBJ1-5,CASSQTWNQPQHF
TRBV28,TRBJ2-7,CASSLKTGRDEQYF
TRBV10-2,TRBJ2-7,CASSGGHPYEQYF
TRBV6-6,TRBJ2-5,CASTGRKTQETQYF
TRBV2,TRBJ1-1,CASSEEVGDTEAFF
TRBV2,TRBJ2-4,CATTGEGIQYF
TRBV12-3/TRBV12-4,TRBJ2-7,CASSPGYSSYEQYF
TRBV7-2,TRBJ2-5,CASSFLGTAPQETQYF
TRBV27,TRBJ2-7,CASSSPGQGRKEQYF